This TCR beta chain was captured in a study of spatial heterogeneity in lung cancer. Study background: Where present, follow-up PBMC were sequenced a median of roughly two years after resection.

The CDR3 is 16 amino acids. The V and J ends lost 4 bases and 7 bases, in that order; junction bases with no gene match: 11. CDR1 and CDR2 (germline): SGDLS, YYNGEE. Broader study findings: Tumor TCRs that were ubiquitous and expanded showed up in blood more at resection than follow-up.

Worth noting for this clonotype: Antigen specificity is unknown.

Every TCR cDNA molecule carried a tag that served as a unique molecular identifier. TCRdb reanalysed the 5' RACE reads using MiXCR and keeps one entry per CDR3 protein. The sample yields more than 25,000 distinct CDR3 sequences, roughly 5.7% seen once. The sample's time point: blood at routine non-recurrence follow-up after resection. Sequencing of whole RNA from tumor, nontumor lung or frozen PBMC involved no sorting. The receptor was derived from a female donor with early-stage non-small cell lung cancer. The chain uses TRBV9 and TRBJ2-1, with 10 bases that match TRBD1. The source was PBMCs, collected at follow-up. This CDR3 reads CASSPHGQGVKNEQFF. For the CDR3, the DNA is TGTGCCAGCAGCCCCCACGGACAGGGGGTAAAAAATGAGCAGTTCTTC.